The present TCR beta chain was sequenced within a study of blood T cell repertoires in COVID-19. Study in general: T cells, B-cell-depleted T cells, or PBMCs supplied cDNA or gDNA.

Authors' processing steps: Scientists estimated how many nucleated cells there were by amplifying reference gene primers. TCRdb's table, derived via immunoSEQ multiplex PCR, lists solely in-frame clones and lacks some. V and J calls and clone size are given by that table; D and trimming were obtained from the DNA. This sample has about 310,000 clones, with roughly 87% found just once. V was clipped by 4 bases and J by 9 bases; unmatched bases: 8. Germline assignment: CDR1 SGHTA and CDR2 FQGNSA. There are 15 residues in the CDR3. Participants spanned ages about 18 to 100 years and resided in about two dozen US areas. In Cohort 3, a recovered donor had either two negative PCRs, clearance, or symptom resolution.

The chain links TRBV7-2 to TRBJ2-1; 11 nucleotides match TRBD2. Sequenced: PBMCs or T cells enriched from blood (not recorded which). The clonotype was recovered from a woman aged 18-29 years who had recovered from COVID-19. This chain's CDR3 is CASSSTSGRGGEQFF. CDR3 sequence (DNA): TGTGCCAGCAGCTCAACTAGCGGGAGAGGGGGTGAGCAGTTCTTC.